This T cell receptor (beta chain) emerged from a study of radiotherapy plus CTLA-4 blockade in lung cancer. Measured with immunoSEQ multiplex PCR; TCRdb has only the in-frame clones, and not every one. The sample yields tens of thousands of clones, around four fifths seen once. Findings and caveats of the study: After treatment with radiotherapy plus ipilimumab, TCR clones that came from the tumor expanded in blood.

This clone came up a few times. Its antigen is still unknown. This receptor was identified in a human donor with non-small cell lung cancer who had stable disease on radiotherapy plus ipilimumab. The sample in question was peripheral blood, obtained from a patient treated with radiotherapy plus ipilimumab.

CDR3 region: CASSLVVGTSTDTQYF. For the CDR3, the DNA is TGTGCCAGCAGCTTAGTAGTTGGTACTAGCACAGATACGCAGTATTTT. The V call is TRBV7-8, the J call TRBJ2-3, with D unresolved. Per germline, CDR1 SGHVS and CDR2 FQNEAQ. This CDR3 has 16 amino acids. V was shortened by 1 base and J by 0 bases, with 11 bases between the two germline ends.